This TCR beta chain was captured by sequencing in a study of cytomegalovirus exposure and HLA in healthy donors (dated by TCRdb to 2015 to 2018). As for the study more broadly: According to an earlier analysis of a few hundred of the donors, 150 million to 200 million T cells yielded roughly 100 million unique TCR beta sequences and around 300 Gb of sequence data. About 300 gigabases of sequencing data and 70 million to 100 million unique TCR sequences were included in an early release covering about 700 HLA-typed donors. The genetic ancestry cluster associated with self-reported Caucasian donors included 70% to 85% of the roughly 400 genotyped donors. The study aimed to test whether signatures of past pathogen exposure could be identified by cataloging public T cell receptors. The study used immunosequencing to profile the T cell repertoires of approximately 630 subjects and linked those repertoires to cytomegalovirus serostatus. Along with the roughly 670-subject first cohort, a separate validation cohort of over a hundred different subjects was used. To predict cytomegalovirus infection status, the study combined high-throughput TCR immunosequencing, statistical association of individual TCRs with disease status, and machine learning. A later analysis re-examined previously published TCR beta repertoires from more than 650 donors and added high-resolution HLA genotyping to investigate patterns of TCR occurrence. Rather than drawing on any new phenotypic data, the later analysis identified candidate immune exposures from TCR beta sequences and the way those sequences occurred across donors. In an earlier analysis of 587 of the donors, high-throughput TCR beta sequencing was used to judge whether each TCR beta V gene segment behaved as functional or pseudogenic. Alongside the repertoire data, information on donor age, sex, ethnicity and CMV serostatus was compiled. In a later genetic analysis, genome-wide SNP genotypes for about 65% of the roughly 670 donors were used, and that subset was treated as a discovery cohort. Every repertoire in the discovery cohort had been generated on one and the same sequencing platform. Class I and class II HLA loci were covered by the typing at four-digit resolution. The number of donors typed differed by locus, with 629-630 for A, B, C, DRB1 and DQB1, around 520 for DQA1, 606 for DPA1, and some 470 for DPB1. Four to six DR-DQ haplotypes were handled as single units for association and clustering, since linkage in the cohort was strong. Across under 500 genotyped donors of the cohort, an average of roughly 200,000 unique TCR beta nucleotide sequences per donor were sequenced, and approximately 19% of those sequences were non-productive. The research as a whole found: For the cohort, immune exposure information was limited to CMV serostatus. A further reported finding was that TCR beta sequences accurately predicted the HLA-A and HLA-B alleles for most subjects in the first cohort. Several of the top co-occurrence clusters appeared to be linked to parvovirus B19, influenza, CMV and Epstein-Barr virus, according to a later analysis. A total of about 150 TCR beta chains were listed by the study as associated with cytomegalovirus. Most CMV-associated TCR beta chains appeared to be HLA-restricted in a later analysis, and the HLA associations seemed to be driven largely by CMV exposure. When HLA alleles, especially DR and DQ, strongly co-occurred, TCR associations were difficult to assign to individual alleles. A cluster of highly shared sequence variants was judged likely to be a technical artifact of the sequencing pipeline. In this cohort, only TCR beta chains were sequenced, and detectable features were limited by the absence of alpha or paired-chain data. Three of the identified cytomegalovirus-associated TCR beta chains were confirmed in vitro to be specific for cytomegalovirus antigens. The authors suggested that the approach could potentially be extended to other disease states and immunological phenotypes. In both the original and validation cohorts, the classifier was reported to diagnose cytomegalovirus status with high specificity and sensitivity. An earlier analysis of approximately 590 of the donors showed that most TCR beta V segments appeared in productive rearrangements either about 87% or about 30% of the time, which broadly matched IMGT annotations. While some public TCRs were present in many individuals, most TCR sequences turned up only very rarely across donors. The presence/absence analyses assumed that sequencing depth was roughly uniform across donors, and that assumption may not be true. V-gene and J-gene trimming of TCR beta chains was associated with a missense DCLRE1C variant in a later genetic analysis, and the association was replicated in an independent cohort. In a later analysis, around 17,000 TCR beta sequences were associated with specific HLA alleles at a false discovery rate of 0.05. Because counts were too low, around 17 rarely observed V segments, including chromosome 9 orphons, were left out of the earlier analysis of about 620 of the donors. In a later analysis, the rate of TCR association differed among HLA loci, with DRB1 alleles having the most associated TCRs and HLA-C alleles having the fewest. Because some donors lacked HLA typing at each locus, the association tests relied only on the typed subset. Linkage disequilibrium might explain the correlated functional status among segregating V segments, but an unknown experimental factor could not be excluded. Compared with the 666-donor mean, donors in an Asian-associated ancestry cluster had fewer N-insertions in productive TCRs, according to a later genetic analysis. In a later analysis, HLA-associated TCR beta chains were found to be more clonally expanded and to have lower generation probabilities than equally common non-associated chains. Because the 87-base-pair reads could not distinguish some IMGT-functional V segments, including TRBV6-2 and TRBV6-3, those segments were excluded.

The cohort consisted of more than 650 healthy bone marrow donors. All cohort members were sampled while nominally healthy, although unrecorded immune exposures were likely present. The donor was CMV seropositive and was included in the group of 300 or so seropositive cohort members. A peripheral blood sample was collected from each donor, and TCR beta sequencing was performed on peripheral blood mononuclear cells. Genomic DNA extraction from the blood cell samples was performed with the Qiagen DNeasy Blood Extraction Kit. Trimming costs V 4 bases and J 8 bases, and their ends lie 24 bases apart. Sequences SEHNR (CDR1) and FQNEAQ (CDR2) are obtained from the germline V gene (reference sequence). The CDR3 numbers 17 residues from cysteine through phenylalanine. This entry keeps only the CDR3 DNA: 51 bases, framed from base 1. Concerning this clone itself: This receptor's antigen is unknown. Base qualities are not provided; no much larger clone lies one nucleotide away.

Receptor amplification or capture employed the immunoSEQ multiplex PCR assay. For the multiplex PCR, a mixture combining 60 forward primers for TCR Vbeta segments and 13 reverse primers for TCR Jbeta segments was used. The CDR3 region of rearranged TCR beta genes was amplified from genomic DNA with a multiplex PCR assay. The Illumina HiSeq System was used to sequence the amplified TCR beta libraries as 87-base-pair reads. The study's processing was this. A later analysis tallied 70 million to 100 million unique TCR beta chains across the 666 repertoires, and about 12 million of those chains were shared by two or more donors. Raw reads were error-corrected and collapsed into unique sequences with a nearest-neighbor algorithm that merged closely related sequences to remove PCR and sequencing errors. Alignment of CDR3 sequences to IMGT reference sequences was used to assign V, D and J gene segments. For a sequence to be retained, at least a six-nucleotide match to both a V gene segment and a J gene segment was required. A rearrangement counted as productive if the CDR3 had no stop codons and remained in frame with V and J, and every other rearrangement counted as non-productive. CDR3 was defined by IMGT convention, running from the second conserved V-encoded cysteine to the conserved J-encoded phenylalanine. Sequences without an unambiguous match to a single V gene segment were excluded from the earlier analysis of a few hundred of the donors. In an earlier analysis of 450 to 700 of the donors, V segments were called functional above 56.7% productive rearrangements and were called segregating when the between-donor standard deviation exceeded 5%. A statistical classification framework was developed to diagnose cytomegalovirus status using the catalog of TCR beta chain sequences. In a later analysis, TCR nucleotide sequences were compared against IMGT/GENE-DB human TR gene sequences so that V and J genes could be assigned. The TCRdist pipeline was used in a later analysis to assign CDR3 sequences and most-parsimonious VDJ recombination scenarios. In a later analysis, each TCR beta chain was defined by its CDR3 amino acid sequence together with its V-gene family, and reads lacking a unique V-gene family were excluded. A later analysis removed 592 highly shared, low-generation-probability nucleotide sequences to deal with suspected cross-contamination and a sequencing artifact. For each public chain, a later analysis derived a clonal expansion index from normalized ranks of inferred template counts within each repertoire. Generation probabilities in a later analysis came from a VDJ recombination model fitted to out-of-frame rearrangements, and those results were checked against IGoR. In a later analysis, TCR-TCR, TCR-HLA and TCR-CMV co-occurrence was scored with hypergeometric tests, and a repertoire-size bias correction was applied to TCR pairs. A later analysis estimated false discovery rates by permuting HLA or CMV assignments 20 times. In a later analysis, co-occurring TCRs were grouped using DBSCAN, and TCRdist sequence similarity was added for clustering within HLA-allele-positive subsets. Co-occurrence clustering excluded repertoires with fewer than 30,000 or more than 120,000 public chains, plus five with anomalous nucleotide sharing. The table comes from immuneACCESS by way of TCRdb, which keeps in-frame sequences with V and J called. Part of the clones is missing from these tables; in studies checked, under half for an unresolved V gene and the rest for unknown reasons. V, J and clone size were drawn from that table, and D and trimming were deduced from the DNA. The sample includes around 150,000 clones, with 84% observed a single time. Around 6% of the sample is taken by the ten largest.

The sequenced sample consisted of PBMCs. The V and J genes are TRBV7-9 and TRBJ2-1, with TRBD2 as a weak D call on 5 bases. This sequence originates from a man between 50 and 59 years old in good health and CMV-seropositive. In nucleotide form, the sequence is TGTGCCAGCAGCTCCCCCGTCGGAGCGGCCCACTCCGATGAGCAGTTCTTC. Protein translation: CASSSPVGAAHSDEQFF.